A selection of T cell receptor beta chains follows, all from one sample in a study of T-cell memory formation after mild COVID-19. TCRdb itself ran the 5' RACE reads through MiXCR, one entry per CDR3 protein. This table has roughly 620,000 distinct CDR3 sequences, over 15% appearing once. The source material was PBMCs or a T cell subset sorted from them (not recorded which). The receptors were gathered from an adult woman who had mild COVID-19 (a few samples of this study predate the infection). Cell type and time point are not known. CDR3s include the opening cysteine and the closing phenylalanine or tryptophan. Each record gives: J gene, V gene, clone size, CDR3 protein. The size of a clone is reported for some rows only, either as once, few or many, or as a class for expanded clones.

J: TRBJ1-1; V: TRBV29-1; size: NA; CDR3: CSAEGFGNTEAFF
J: TRBJ2-2; V: TRBV27; size: NA; CDR3: CASSSPRRDRTGELFF
J: TRBJ1-3; V: TRBV3-1; size: few; CDR3: CASSLETGTPGNTIYF
J: TRBJ2-1; V: TRBV7-2; size: few; CDR3: CASSLGHWSSYNEQFF
J: TRBJ1-2; V: TRBV6-5; size: few; CDR3: CASSSPSGPLREGYTF
J: TRBJ2-1; V: TRBV19; size: few; CDR3: CASSTGLPLYNEQFF
J: TRBJ2-1; V: TRBV9; size: many; CDR3: CASSLTGGRDNEQFF
J: TRBJ1-1; V: TRBV7-9; size: few; CDR3: CASSFPTGEAFF
J: TRBJ2-3; V: TRBV7-6; size: NA; CDR3: CASSFLGSGTTDTQYF
J: TRBJ2-3; V: TRBV7-2; size: few; CDR3: CASSLRGLAGGADTQYF
J: TRBJ2-6; V: TRBV24-1; size: NA; CDR3: CATSDFRGFGANVLTF
J: TRBJ2-3; V: TRBV6-5; size: NA; CDR3: CASTPGPSDTQYF
J: TRBJ2-1; V: TRBV14; size: few; CDR3: CASSQVHRRTEQFF
J: TRBJ1-2; V: TRBV5-5; size: NA; CDR3: CASSLTDRDNGYTF
J: TRBJ2-7; V: TRBV29-1; size: few; CDR3: CSVEVLSRQGEQYF
J: TRBJ2-3; V: TRBV6-4; size: NA; CDR3: CASSDSLMTGLPDTQYF
J: TRBJ2-5; V: TRBV29-1; size: many; CDR3: CSVEKQGRETQYF